These 24 T cell receptor beta chains were all obtained from the same sample, sequenced in a study of blood T cells in healthy people across ages. Sample-barcoded 5' priming and a J-beta primer mix drove a second PCR of about 6 to 12 cycles. TCRdb called the 5' RACE reads again in MiXCR, with one record for every CDR3 protein. Among about 760,000 distinct CDR3 sequences, more than 50% were seen once, and the ten largest hold around 25%. Sequencing input: blood. These receptor sequences come from a man aged 35 to 55 in good health.

The chain is built from TRBV12-5 and TRBJ1-2; 9 bases match TRBD1. The CDR3 extends over 16 amino acids. J gave up 7 bases and V 7 bases, and 16 bases lay outside the gene matches. Germline V lookup: CDR1 LGHNT, CDR2 FRNRAP. The CDR3 reads CASDEQGAFPVGGYTF. Written as DNA, the CDR3 is TGTGCTAGTGACGAACAGGGGGCATTCCCCGTGGGTGGCTACACCTTC.

The V call is TRBV6-5, the J call TRBJ2-4, with a tentative D call TRBD2 (6 bases). The CDR3 is 18 amino acids. Looked up from germline, CDR1 is MNHEY and CDR2 is SVGAGI. V lost 2 bases to trimming and J lost 0 bases, with 17 bases between them. CDR3 region: CASSYGLNSELAKNIQYF. The CDR3 DNA reads TGTGCCAGCAGTTACGGACTAAACAGCGAACTAGCCAAAAACATTCAGTACTTC.

V gene TRBV6-1 combines with J gene TRBJ2-4; TRBD1 agrees at 8 bases. The V segment lost 3 bases and the J segment 4 bases; nucleotides outside the gene matches: 5. There are 15 residues in the CDR3. From germline, CDR1 is MNHNS and CDR2 SASEGT. The CDR3 DNA follows: TGTGCCAGCAGTGACGCCCGGACAGGGAAAAACATTCAGTACTTC. This encodes CASSDARTGKNIQYF.

With respect to this clonotype: Mismatch with germline at one junction end may stem from a read error. This rearrangement joins TRBV4-3 to TRBJ2-7; D unclear. Germline values: CDR1 LGHNA, CDR2 YSLEER. The CDR3 has 14 amino acids. The CDR3 region is CAGSQEIVRYEQYF. The CDR3 region has the DNA TGCGCCGGCAGCCAAGAGATTGTCCGCTACGAGCAGTACTTC.

The rearrangement links TRBV19 to TRBJ2-7; possibly TRBD1 for D (6 bases). The CDR3 has 13 amino acids. The germline gives CDR1 LNHDA, CDR2 SQIVND (reference sequence). The germline V and J ends were trimmed by 5 bases and 5 bases, with 13 bases remaining between them. The CDR3, as DNA: TGTGCCAGTAGTTTTACCAGGGGAAACGAGCAGTACTTC. The encoded protein is CASSFTRGNEQYF. Variable domain in full (rest from reference TRBV19 and TRBJ2-7): DGGITQSPKYLFRKEGQNVTLSCEQNLNHDAMYWYRQDPGQGLRLIYYSQIVNDFQKGDIAEGYSVSREKKESFPLTVTSAQKNPTAFYLCASSFTRGNEQYFGPGTRLTVT.

The chain is built from TRBV7-2 and TRBJ2-1, with 8 bases identical to TRBD1. Germline CDR1 reads SGHTA; CDR2 reads FQGNSA. V gave up 4 bases and J gave up 3 bases; unmatched junction bases: 5. The CDR3 has 15 residues. DNA of the CDR3: TGTGCCAGCAGCTGGACAGGGACAAACTACAATGAGCAGTTCTTC. Its protein is CASSWTGTNYNEQFF.

This chain connects TRBV9 to TRBJ2-5; TRBD1 agrees at 9 bases. With V trimmed by 3 bases and J by 11 bases, 11 bases remained unmatched. CDR3 length: 14 amino acids. Germline V gene lookup returns CDR1 SGDLS and CDR2 YYNGEE. CDR3 sequence reads: CASSAGTGTGEQYF. CDR3 sequence (DNA): TGTGCCAGCAGCGCCGGGACAGGGACCGGGGAGCAGTACTTC. The full variable domain, its missing parts supplied by reference TRBV9 and TRBJ2-5, is DSGVTQTPKHLITATGQRVTLRCSPRSGDLSVYWYQQSLDQGLQFLIQYYNGEERAKGNILERFSAQQFPDLHSELNLSSLELGDSALYFCASSAGTGTGEQYFGPGTRLLVL.

V gene TRBV7-2 combines with J gene TRBJ2-1, with TRBD1 matching over 8 bases. Trimming removed 4 bases from V and 9 bases from J; junction bases left unmatched: 8. The V gene's germline CDR1 is SGHTA and CDR2 FQGNSA. CDR3 size: 14 residues. CDR3 in DNA: TGTGCCAGCAGCTACCGGGACAGGTTAAGTGAGCAGTTCTTC. It specifies CASSYRDRLSEQFF.

Written as DNA, the CDR3 is TGTGCCACCAGTGACGATGACTACAATGAGCAGTTCTTC. Residues: CATSDDDYNEQFF. This chain connects TRBV24-1 to TRBJ2-1; D is unresolved. From germline, CDR1 is KGHDR and CDR2 SFDVKD. The V end was cut by 4 bases, the J end by 3 bases, with 6 bases between. This CDR3 is built from 13 residues.

V usage is TRBV11-2 and J usage is TRBJ2-3; D assignment may be TRBD1 or TRBD2 (7 bases each). Trimming pared 3 bases from V and 12 bases from J, leaving 16 bases between. Germline assignment: CDR1 SGHAT and CDR2 FQNNGV. The CDR3 spans 13 residues. The CDR3 bases are TGTGCCAGCAGCTTGGGGAGGGACAGATTACAGTATTTT. Translated, it gives CASSLGRDRLQYF.

With regard to this clonotype: One base away lies a much larger clone, so this may be a sequencing read error. The chain couples TRBV7-2 to TRBJ1-5, with D perhaps matching TRBD1 (5 bases). This CDR3 is 15 amino acids long. Germline V CDR1 and CDR2: SGHTA, FQGNSA. The CDR3 nucleotides are TGTGCCAGCAGCATCAGGACCGGGGGAGATCAGGCCCAGCATTTT. This sequence encodes CASSIRTGGDQAQHF.

The genes are TRBV7-2 and TRBJ2-1; D uncertain. Germline CDR1 SGHTA, CDR2 FQGNSA. The CDR3 loop spans 14 amino acids. Deletions cut 5 bases from V and 2 bases from J, with 10 bases between. As DNA, the CDR3 is TGTGCCAGCAGCCCGCAGGCTGCCTACAATGAGCAGTTCTTC. Translating gives CASSPQAAYNEQFF.

The chain has TRBV6-5 and TRBJ1-5; the D is unclear. This CDR3 has 13 amino acids. The germline CDR1 and CDR2 sequences are MNHEY and SVGAGI. V lost 5 bases to trimming and J lost 7 bases, with 12 bases between them. The CDR3, as DNA: TGTGCCAGCAGTGTTATCCGGGGACAGCCCCAGCATTTT. This sequence encodes CASSVIRGQPQHF.

For this clonotype: An end of the junction differs from the germline gene, which may be a read error. The genes are TRBV4-2 and TRBJ1-2; no clear D. The CDR3 is made up of 13 amino acids. Germline lookup yields CDR1 LGHNA and CDR2 YNFKEQ. CDR3 protein: CASSRETYYGCTF. The CDR3 DNA follows: TGTGCCAGCAGCCGAGAGACATACTATGGCTGCACCTTC.

The chain has TRBV11-1 and TRBJ2-5; D is perhaps TRBD1 or TRBD2 (5 bases each). V shed 3 bases and J shed 3 bases, with 14 bases lying between them. The CDR3 loop spans 15 amino acids. The germline V gene encodes CDR1 SGHAT and CDR2 FQDESV (reference sequence). CDR3: CASSLQGTAEETQYF. The CDR3 nucleotides read TGTGCCAGCAGCTTGCAAGGGACCGCAGAAGAGACCCAGTACTTC.

This clonotype was observed a handful of times. V gene TRBV15 combines with J gene TRBJ2-5, with D unresolved. The CDR3 has 15 amino acids. Between the trimmed V and J ends, which lost 0 bases and 2 bases, there was a span of 10 bases. Germline V CDR1 and CDR2: LNHNV, YYDKDF (reference sequence). CDR3 coding DNA: TGTGCCACCAGCAGAGATAGAGGTTGGCAAGAGACCCAGTACTTC. Protein sequence: CATSRDRGWQETQYF.

V is TRBV7-9 and J is TRBJ2-1, with D maybe TRBD1 (6 bases). The CDR3 contains 14 residues. Germline CDR1 reads SEHNR; CDR2 reads FQNEAQ (reference sequence). V lost 1 base to trimming and J lost 9 bases, with 13 bases between them. Here the CDR3 DNA reads TGTGCCAGCAGCTTAGGGTTACAGGGTCGTGAGCAGTTCTTC. Its protein is CASSLGLQGREQFF. The full variable domain, completed using reference TRBV7-9 and TRBJ2-1, is DTGVSQNPRHKITKRGQNVTFRCDPISEHNRLYWYRQTLGQGPEFLTYFQNEAQLEKSRLLSDRFSAERPKGSFSTLEIQRTEQGDSAMYLCASSLGLQGREQFFGPGTRLTVL.

The chain has TRBV7-9 and TRBJ2-3; D unresolved. There are 15 residues in the CDR3. CDR1 and CDR2 (germline): SEHNR, FQNEAQ (reference sequence). V lost 5 bases and J lost 4, with 16 bases in between. The CDR3 reads CASSPRPLLADTQYF. The DNA for the CDR3 is TGTGCCAGCAGCCCCCGACCCCTTTTGGCAGATACGCAGTATTTT.

The chain employs TRBV11-2 and TRBJ2-4; maybe TRBD1 (6 bases). The J call could be wrong; TRBJ2-7 is a better fit for the DNA end. This CDR3 spans 16 amino acids. The V gene's germline CDR1 is SGHAT and CDR2 FQNNGV. CDR3: CASSLDIGTSSDEQYF. The CDR3 nucleotides read TGTGCCAGCAGCTTAGATATTGGGACAAGTAGCGACGAGCAGTACTTC.

The table lists this clonotype with a few counts. This rearrangement joins TRBV14 to TRBJ1-1; D may be TRBD1 (6 bases). The germline V gene has CDR1 SGHDN and CDR2 FVKESK. V was clipped by 0 bases and J by 0 bases, with 23 bases between them. The CDR3 extends over 20 amino acids. The CDR3 loop reads CASSQDSQGNPELMNTEAFF. CDR3 sequence (DNA): TGTGCCAGCAGCCAAGACAGTCAGGGGAATCCCGAATTGATGAACACTGAAGCTTTCTTT.

V gene TRBV5-4 combines with J gene TRBJ1-6; TRBD1 matches at 10 bases. J was trimmed by 9 bases and V by 2 bases; bases with no gene match: 5. CDR3 length: 15 residues. Per the germline V gene, CDR1 is SGHNT and CDR2 is YYREEE (reference sequence). DNA of the CDR3: TGTGCCAGCAGCTTCGACAGGGGGCAGATTTCACCCCTCCACTTT. Translated: CASSFDRGQISPLHF. The complete variable domain, with remaining parts taken from reference TRBV5-4 and TRBJ1-6, reads ETGVTQSPTHLIKTRGQQVTLRCSSQSGHNTVSWYQQALGQGPQFIFQYYREEENGRGNFPPRFSGLQFPNYSSELNVNALELDDSALYLCASSFDRGQISPLHFGNGTRLTVT.

This clonotype was seen a handful of times. The rearrangement joins TRBV29-1 to TRBJ1-2; 10 bases are a match to TRBD1. J was trimmed by 4 bases and V by 7 bases; bases with no gene match: 9. The length of the CDR3 is 14 residues. Germline lookup yields CDR1 SQVTM and CDR2 ANQGSEA. The CDR3 coding sequence is TGCAGCGCCCGGACAGGGGGTGCAATCTATGGCTACACCTTC. Translated, it gives CSARTGGAIYGYTF.

The chain employs TRBV29-1 and TRBJ2-3; 9 nucleotides agree with TRBD2. The CDR3 length is 14 residues. V was clipped by 5 bases and J by 1 base; unmatched bases: 4. Germline values: CDR1 SQVTM, CDR2 ANQGSEA. The CDR3 bases are TGCAGCGTTAGAAGCGGGGGGCGCACAGATACGCAGTATTTT. This sequence encodes CSVRSGGRTDTQYF.

This clonotype turned up a few times. The V and J genes are TRBV6-2 or TRBV6-3 and TRBJ2-5; unclear D gene. V shed 4 bases and J shed 2 bases, with 8 bases lying between them. The CDR3 spans 13 residues. CDR1 and CDR2 (germline): MNHEY, SVGEGT. The CDR3 region is CASSSSYQETQYF. Written as DNA, the CDR3 is TGTGCCAGCAGTTCCAGTTATCAAGAGACCCAGTACTTC.